Following are 25 T cell receptor beta chains from one sample sequenced in a study of cytomegalovirus exposure and HLA in healthy donors. The method was immunoSEQ multiplex PCR; TCRdb's version includes in-frame clones alone and lacks a portion of them. This table holds 130,000 to 150,000 clones, about 91% found once. Sequencing input: PBMCs. These receptors all stem from a man younger than 35 in good health and CMV-seropositive.

The gene calls are TRBV19 and TRBJ1-1; no firm D call. This CDR3 is 14 amino acids long. In germline, CDR1 is LNHDA, CDR2 SQIVND (reference sequence). Deletions cut 7 bases from V and 0 bases from J, with 12 bases between. CDR3 sequence (DNA): TGTGCCAGTACCCCTCGGAGTTTGAACACTGAAGCTTTCTTT. Translated: CASTPRSLNTEAFF. The full variable domain, rest sourced from reference TRBV19 and TRBJ1-1, is DGGITQSPKYLFRKEGQNVTLSCEQNLNHDAMYWYRQDPGQGLRLIYYSQIVNDFQKGDIAEGYSVSREKKESFPLTVTSAQKNPTAFYLCASTPRSLNTEAFFGQGTRLTVV.

The chain joins TRBV4-1 to TRBJ2-7; 7 bases match TRBD2. Germline V gene lookup returns CDR1 MGHRA and CDR2 YSYEKL. This CDR3 comprises 15 residues. J lost 1 base, V lost 1 base, and 4 bases had no gene match. Here the CDR3 reads CASSQGQGGSYEQYF. CDR3 bases: TGCGCCAGCAGCCAAGGGCAGGGAGGGTCCTACGAGCAGTACTTC.

The rearrangement joins TRBV6-5 to TRBJ1-1; D gene ambiguous. Per germline, CDR1 MNHEY and CDR2 SVGAGI. This CDR3 comprises 13 residues. With 6 bases removed from V and 11 bases from J, the gap between germline ends came to 19 bases. In nucleotides, the CDR3 is TGTGCCAGCAGCCTGGGAGCAGGTGTTAAGGCTTTCTTT. It specifies CASSLGAGVKAFF.

This chain connects TRBV29-1 to TRBJ1-4; D is perhaps TRBD1 (6 bases). The CDR3 length is 13 residues. Germline V gene data show CDR1 as SQVTM and CDR2 as ANQGSEA. V dropped 5 bases and J dropped 7 bases, with 14 bases sitting between them. The CDR3 loop reads CSVYRGGPEKLFF. The CDR3 bases are TGCAGCGTTTACCGGGGGGGCCCTGAAAAACTGTTTTTT.

The chain employs TRBV7-9 and TRBJ1-2; no firm D call. Looked up from germline, CDR1 is SEHNR and CDR2 is FQNEAQ (reference sequence). This CDR3 is 16 amino acids long. V was trimmed by 2 bases and J by 3 bases, leaving 16 bases between them. The CDR3 coding sequence is TGTGCCAGCAGCTTATACTCGACCCCCGAGGACTATGGCTACACCTTC. Translation: CASSLYSTPEDYGYTF.

This clone appeared a few times. The chain joins TRBV19 to TRBJ1-5; D gene unclear. Germline V gene data show CDR1 as LNHDA and CDR2 as SQIVND (reference sequence). V was cut by 7 bases and J by 3 bases, with 7 bases left in between. The CDR3 runs 12 residues. Here the CDR3 reads CASKYPNQPQHF. The CDR3, as DNA: TGTGCCAGTAAATATCCCAATCAGCCCCAGCATTTT.

The rearrangement uses TRBV4-1 and TRBJ2-7; TRBD2 is a possible D gene (6 bases). There are 15 residues in the CDR3. Trimming left V 1 base short and J 0 bases short, with 10 bases between. Looked up from germline, CDR1 is MGHRA and CDR2 is YSYEKL. This CDR3 is CASSQGEDGSYEQYF. In nucleotides, the CDR3 is TGCGCCAGCAGCCAAGGGGAGGACGGCTCCTACGAGCAGTACTTC.

The chain links TRBV4-1 to TRBJ1-2; D remains ambiguous. The ends were cut back, 0 bases at V and 2 bases at J, with 13 bases in the middle. The CDR3 length is 16 residues. CDR1 and CDR2 (germline): MGHRA, YSYEKL. CDR3 sequence: CASSQDLDIRNYGYTF. CDR3 sequence (DNA): TGCGCCAGCAGCCAAGATCTGGATATCAGGAACTATGGCTACACCTTC.

The CDR3 DNA sequence: TGTGCCAGCAGCCGGAGGCAGAATTCACCCCTCCACTTT. It is translated as CASSRRQNSPLHF. V is TRBV7-3 and J is TRBJ1-6; no clear D gene. Germline V gene data show CDR1 as SGHTA and CDR2 as FQGTGA. This CDR3 region has 13 residues. V lost 5 bases to trimming and J lost 7 bases, with 9 bases between them.

The chain uses TRBV6-1 and TRBJ2-1; D gene uncertain. Germline loops: CDR1 MNHNS, CDR2 SASEGT. Trimming removed 7 bases from V and 9 bases from J, with 19 bases in between. The CDR3 covers 14 residues. CDR3: CASTRPSEVGEQFF. The DNA for the CDR3 is TGTGCCAGCACTAGACCCTCGGAAGTGGGTGAGCAGTTCTTC.

This sequence joins TRBV5-1 and TRBJ1-5; D perhaps matches TRBD1 (5 bases). The CDR3 loop spans 14 amino acids. V lost 1 base and J lost 3, with 8 bases in between. Germline V gene sequence: CDR1 SGHRS, CDR2 YFSETQ. DNA for the CDR3: TGCGCCAGCAGCTTGTTAGGGGACAATCAGCCCCAGCATTTT. As protein: CASSLLGDNQPQHF.

J is TRBJ2-3 and V is TRBV11-2; D perhaps matches TRBD2 (6 bases). Germline loops: CDR1 SGHAT, CDR2 FQNNGV. The CDR3 spans 14 residues. V lost 1 base and J lost 2, with 7 bases in between. The CDR3 spells CASSLGTNTDTQYF. CDR3 nucleotides: TGTGCCAGCAGCTTAGGGACTAACACAGATACGCAGTATTTT.

The chain recombines TRBV5-1 with TRBJ2-1; 10 bases match TRBD2. Germline lookup yields CDR1 SGHRS and CDR2 YFSETQ. The CDR3 totals 14 residues. With V trimmed by 5 bases and J by 7 bases, 6 bases remained unmatched. Here the CDR3 reads CASRQAGGLNEQFF. The CDR3 DNA reads as TGCGCCAGCAGGCAAGCGGGGGGGCTGAATGAGCAGTTCTTC.

The J gene is TRBJ2-2, the V gene TRBV19; a weak D match, TRBD1 (5 bases). This CDR3 contains 16 residues. With 7 bases removed from V and 4 bases from J, the gap between germline ends came to 19 bases. Per germline, CDR1 LNHDA and CDR2 SQIVND (reference sequence). For the CDR3, the DNA is TGTGCCAGTACCCTGAAGGGGTCCTCCCTCACCGGGGAGCTGTTTTTT. Translated, it gives CASTLKGSSLTGELFF.

The chain links TRBV6-5 to TRBJ2-7; TRBD2 aligns across 10 bases. Trimming cost V 8 bases and J 6 bases; bases outside gene matches: 7. The CDR3 length is 13 residues. The germline V gene has CDR1 MNHEY and CDR2 SVGAGI. The CDR3 protein is CASFASGSFEQYF. The DNA of the CDR3 is TGTGCCAGCTTCGCTAGCGGGAGTTTCGAGCAGTACTTC.

The chain couples TRBV5-4 to TRBJ2-5, with 9 nucleotides matching TRBD2. The CDR3 has 15 amino acids. J gave up 4 bases and V 4 bases, and 8 bases lay outside the gene matches. The germline gives CDR1 SGHNT, CDR2 YYREEE (reference sequence). The CDR3 sequence is CASSQDAGGPETQYF. Here the CDR3 DNA reads TGTGCCAGCAGCCAAGATGCGGGGGGGCCAGAGACCCAGTACTTC.

The chain combines TRBV11-2 with TRBJ1-4; unclear D gene. Germline CDR1 SGHAT, CDR2 FQNNGV. Trimming removed 1 base at V and 10 bases at J, with 7 bases between. CDR3 length: 12 amino acids. Here the CDR3 reads CASSLGRAKLFF. The CDR3, as DNA: TGTGCCAGCAGCTTAGGGAGGGCAAAACTGTTTTTT.

The chain carries TRBV19 and TRBJ1-1; D remains ambiguous. The CDR3 covers 13 residues. Germline assignment: CDR1 LNHDA and CDR2 SQIVND (reference sequence). V lost 6 bases to trimming and J lost 0 bases, with 8 bases between them. The CDR3 sequence is CASRGTMNTEAFF. For the CDR3, the DNA is TGTGCCAGTAGGGGCACGATGAACACTGAAGCTTTCTTT.

This chain links TRBV7-2 with TRBJ1-2, with 9 bases identical to TRBD1. V lost 3 bases and J lost 10; bases outside the gene matches: 9. The CDR3 extends over 14 amino acids. Germline V gene data show CDR1 as SGHTA and CDR2 as FQGNSA. The DNA of the CDR3 is TGTGCCAGCAGCTTTGGGACAGGGAGTGTCTCCTACACCTTC. It specifies CASSFGTGSVSYTF.

V usage is TRBV11-2 and J usage is TRBJ2-7, with 8 nucleotides matching TRBD2. J lost 5 bases, V lost 1 base, and 7 bases had no gene match. Germline CDR1 and CDR2: SGHAT and FQNNGV. The CDR3 loop spans 15 amino acids. The CDR3 loop is CASSLAAGDYNEQYF. CDR3 coding DNA: TGTGCCAGCAGCTTAGCAGCGGGAGATTACAACGAGCAGTACTTC.

This sequence joins TRBV14 and TRBJ2-7; D is ambiguous. This CDR3 is built from 13 residues. V shed 3 bases and J shed 4 bases, with 10 bases lying between them. Germline-derived CDR1 and CDR2 are SGHDN and FVKESK. The CDR3 DNA reads TGTGCCAGCAGCCAGTACAGAACGTACGAGCAGTACTTC. Protein product: CASSQYRTYEQYF.

The chain employs TRBV12-2 and TRBJ2-7; the table assigns TRBD2, which was not confirmed against the DNA. TRBV12-2 is given as a pseudogene. CDR3 size: 14 residues. Written as DNA, the CDR3 is TGTGCAAGTCGCTTTAAGCGGGTAGAGGGAGAGCAGTACTTC. Residues: CASRFKRVEGEQYF.

V and J are TRBV6-4 and TRBJ1-1; the D is unclear. Trimming removed 3 bases from V and 5 bases from J, with 16 bases in between. The CDR3 length is 15 residues. Germline V lookup: CDR1 MRHNA, CDR2 SNTAGT. The chain's CDR3 is CASSDSGAGRTEAFF. The CDR3 coding sequence is TGTGCCAGCAGTGATTCGGGCGCGGGGAGGACTGAAGCTTTCTTT.

The chain employs TRBV6-6 and TRBJ1-5; D not certain. The V gene's germline CDR1 is MNHNY and CDR2 SVGAGI (reference sequence). With 2 bases removed from V and 5 bases from J, the gap between germline ends came to 10 bases. CDR3 size: 14 residues. The CDR3 nucleotides are TGTGCCAGCAGTTACGAACTCGACTATCAGCCCCAGCATTTT. Encoded protein: CASSYELDYQPQHF.

The rearrangement joins TRBV7-2 to TRBJ1-2; D is unclear. CDR3 size: 13 residues. Germline-derived CDR1 and CDR2 are SGHTA and FQGNSA. The V and J ends lost 5 bases and 8 bases respectively, with 15 bases between them. The CDR3 DNA sequence: TGTGCCAGCAGCCTGACTCTCCCCGCGGGCTACACCTTC. Protein sequence: CASSLTLPAGYTF.